This TCR beta chain was obtained from a study of blood T cell repertoires in COVID-19 (dated by TCRdb to 2018 to 2020). A note on the overall study: Collaborator samples came from the United States, Italy and Spain and covered acute and convalescent phases of COVID-19. Nearly every sample came with metadata listing a de-identified subject ID, COVID-19 status, age in years and sex. A freely available public database, intended as a resource for researchers studying the immune response to SARS-CoV-2, is where the repertoires were released. Samples came from the ongoing ImmuneRACE study (first 160 participants) plus 1,254 subjects from 6 global collaborators. The prospective study material was composed of cDNA or gDNA derived from T cells, B-cell-depleted T cells, or PBMCs. Subjects who had been exposed to COVID-19, were actively infected with it, or had recovered from it provided the deeply sampled blood TCRbeta repertoires that made up the dataset. Where available, HLA class I and class II types were taken from metadata supplied by the sample provider and were not determined by assay-based typing. Paper-wide results and their limitations: The amount of clinical and demographic metadata varied by source and participant and was provided uncurated.

TCRbeta CDR3 regions were amplified from genomic DNA using the immunoSEQ Assay, a bias-controlled multiplex PCR. For the original study's pipeline: The number of nucleated cells in each sample was estimated by amplification of reference gene primers within the assay. To quantify the absolute abundance of each unique TCRbeta CDR3 rearrangement, sequence reads were collapsed and filtered. Productive Simpson clonality was computed per sample as the square root of Simpson's diversity index over productive rearrangements. TCRdb carries this immuneACCESS record with in-frame sequences only. Its versions omit some clonotypes, under half of them owing to an unresolved V gene in the studies checked, with the rest unexplained. V and J calls and clone size come straight from that table; D and trimming were deduced from the DNA. The table for this sample lists about 260,000 clones; roughly 84% of them were counted only once. The ten largest make up 1.5% of the sample.

This clone is a singleton in its sample. What antigen it recognizes has not been identified. There are no base qualities to consult, and no much larger clone falls within one base. A second Seattle source provided samples from volunteer blood donors who had recovered from COVID-19. Each collaborating institution followed its own protocols to collect whole blood in K2EDTA tubes. For TCRbeta analysis, collaborators shipped samples in one of three forms: frozen whole blood, isolated PBMCs, or DNA extracted from either of those sample types. The CDR3 numbers 15 residues from cysteine through phenylalanine. Just CDR3 DNA is preserved here, 45 bases in frame from base 1. Taken from the germline V gene, the CDR1 and CDR2 loops are SGHTA and FQGNSA. The trim is 4 bases for V and 0 bases for J, with a gap of 11 bases between the germline ends.

The chain employs TRBV7-2 and TRBJ2-3; a tentative D match to TRBD2 spans 6 bases. This TCR was sampled from a woman in her forties who had recovered from COVID-19. Specimen: peripheral blood. The DNA sequence follows: TGTGCCAGCAGCTCGGACTACCTGAGCACAGATACGCAGTATTTT. This gives the protein CASSSDYLSTDTQYF.